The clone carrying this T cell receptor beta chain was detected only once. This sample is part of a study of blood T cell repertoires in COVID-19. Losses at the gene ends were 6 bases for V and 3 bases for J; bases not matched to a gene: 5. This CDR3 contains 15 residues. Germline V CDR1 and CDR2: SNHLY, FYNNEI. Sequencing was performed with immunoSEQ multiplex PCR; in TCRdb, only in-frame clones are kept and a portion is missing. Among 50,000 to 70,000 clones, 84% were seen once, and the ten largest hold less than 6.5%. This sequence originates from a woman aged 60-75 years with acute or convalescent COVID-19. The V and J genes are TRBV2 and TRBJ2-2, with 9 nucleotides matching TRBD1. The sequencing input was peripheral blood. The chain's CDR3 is CASSTQGADTGELFF. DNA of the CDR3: TGTGCCAGCAGCACACAGGGGGCGGACACCGGGGAGCTGTTTTTT. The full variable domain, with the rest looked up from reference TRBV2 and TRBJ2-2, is EPEVTQTPSHQVTQMGQEVILRCVPISNHLYFYWYRQILGQKVEFLVSFYNNEISEKSEIFDDQFSVERPDGSNFTLKIRSTKLEDSAMYFCASSTQGADTGELFFGEGSRLTVL.